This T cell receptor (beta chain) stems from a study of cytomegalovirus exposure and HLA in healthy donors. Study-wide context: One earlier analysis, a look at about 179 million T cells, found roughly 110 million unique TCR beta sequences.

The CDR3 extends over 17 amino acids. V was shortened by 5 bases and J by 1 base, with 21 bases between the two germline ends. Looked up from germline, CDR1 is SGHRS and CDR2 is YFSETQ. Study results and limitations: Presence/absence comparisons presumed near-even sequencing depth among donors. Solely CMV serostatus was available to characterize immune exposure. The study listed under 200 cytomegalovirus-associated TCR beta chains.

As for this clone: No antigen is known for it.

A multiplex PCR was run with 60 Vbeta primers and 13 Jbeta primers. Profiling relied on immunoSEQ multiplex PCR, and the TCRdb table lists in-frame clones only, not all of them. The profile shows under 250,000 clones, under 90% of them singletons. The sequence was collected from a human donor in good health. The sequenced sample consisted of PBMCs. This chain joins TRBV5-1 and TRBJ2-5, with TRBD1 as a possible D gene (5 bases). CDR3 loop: CASRGGRGLVGQETQYF. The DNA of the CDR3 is TGCGCCAGCAGAGGCGGAAGGGGTTTGGTTGGCCAAGAGACCCAGTACTTC.